These 24 T cell receptor beta chains were sequenced from one sample in a study of T cell repertoires in cytomegalovirus infection (dated by TCRdb to about 2019). The reads were generated on an Illumina HiSeq 1500. TCRdb reprocessed the public reads (quality trimming at Q25 with fastp, clone calling with MiXCR) and kept in-frame beta chains. Rows merge per CDR3 protein into single entries with the most common DNA and genes. Counted in this sample were 230,000 or so distinct CDR3 sequences; about 15% of them appeared once. The ten largest clones add up to more than 45% of the sample. The specimen sequenced was CD8+ T cells from PBMCs. The source is a human donor in good health (CMV status not recorded). Some clones in this sample may be carry-over from other donors' samples.

This clonotype was seen ten or more times. The gene calls are TRBV7-2 and TRBJ1-5, with D perhaps matching TRBD1 (6 bases). The CDR3 covers 14 residues. The V and J ends lost 2 bases and 7 bases respectively, with 12 bases between them. CDR1 SGHTA and CDR2 FQGNSA come from the germline V gene. The CDR3 DNA reads as TGTGCCAGCAGCTTATCCGGGGGCGGGCAGCCCCAGCATTTT. Its translation is CASSLSGGGQPQHF.

This clonotype occurred a few times. V usage is TRBV6-6 and J usage is TRBJ2-3, with 7 bases fitting TRBD1. CDR1 is MNHNY and CDR2 is SVGAGI in the germline V gene (reference sequence). This CDR3 spans 16 amino acids. V gave up 2 bases and J gave up 0 bases; unmatched junction bases: 5. The CDR3 bases are TGTGCCAGCAGTTACCTGGGACAGATTAGCACAGATACGCAGTATTTT. This codes for CASSYLGQISTDTQYF.

This clonotype was seen more than once but under ten times. CDR3 coding DNA: TGTGCCAGCAGTTACCGCACAGGGAGGGAGACCCAGTACTTC. It encodes CASSYRTGRETQYF. The rearrangement links TRBV6-2 or TRBV6-3 to TRBJ2-5, with D perhaps matching TRBD1 or TRBD2 (6 bases each). CDR1 and CDR2 from the germline V gene are MNHEY and SVGEGT. The V end lost 2 bases, the J end lost 5 bases, and 12 bases lay between the germline ends. This CDR3 spans 14 amino acids.

The chain links TRBV3-1 to TRBJ2-1, with D perhaps matching TRBD2 (5 bases). Germline CDR1 and CDR2: LGHDT and YNNKEL (reference sequence). The CDR3 is 16 amino acids. The ends were cut back, 3 bases at V and 5 bases at J, with 17 bases in the middle. CDR3 DNA sequence: TGTGCCAGCAGCCACAAAGGACTGGAAACGAACAATGAGCAGTTCTTC. Its protein product is CASSHKGLETNNEQFF.

This clonotype was observed at least ten times. The chain recombines TRBV29-1 with TRBJ2-1; the D is unclear. CDR1 and CDR2 (germline): SQVTM, ANQGSEA. This CDR3 spans 12 amino acids. V was shortened by 6 bases and J by 10 bases, with 16 bases between the two germline ends. CDR3 residues: CSVDAGLPEQFF. CDR3 coding DNA: TGCAGCGTGGACGCCGGGTTACCCGAGCAGTTCTTC.

The rearrangement uses TRBV12-3 or TRBV12-4 and TRBJ2-3; D unclear. V was shortened by 3 bases and J by 2 bases, with 6 bases between the two germline ends. The CDR3 is 13 residues long. The CDR3 sequence: CASSFGPTDTQYF. DNA of the CDR3: TGTGCCAGCAGTTTCGGACCCACAGATACGCAGTATTTT.

Ten or more counts support this clonotype. This chain joins TRBV29-1 and TRBJ2-1; 11 bases are shared with TRBD2. CDR3 length equals 17 residues. The V gene end was trimmed by 3 bases and the J gene end by 4 bases; junction bases not matched to a gene: 11. Germline V gene data show CDR1 as SQVTM and CDR2 as ANQGSEA. CDR3 DNA: TGCAGCGTTGACGGGGAGTTAGCGGGGGGGCGGTACAATGAGCAGTTCTTC. Protein product: CSVDGELAGGRYNEQFF.

This clonotype was seen repeatedly, ten times or more. This chain uses TRBV27 with TRBJ2-5; no definite D call. Trimming stripped 6 bases from V and 0 bases from J, with 14 bases between. The germline CDR1 and CDR2 sequences are MNHEY and SMNVEV (reference sequence). There are 15 residues in the CDR3. The CDR3 DNA follows: TGTGCCAGCAGATCTAACGGCGCTAACCAAGAGACCCAGTACTTC. Translation: CASRSNGANQETQYF.

This clonotype was recorded once. Just one base apart from a much larger clone, this may be a read error. The chain carries TRBV11-2 and TRBJ2-7, with 7 positions matching TRBD1. The trim removed 2 bases at V and 8 bases at J, leaving 12 bases unmatched. Germline CDR1 is SGHAT and CDR2 is FQNNGV. The CDR3 spans 15 residues. The CDR3 spells CASSLIRDRFYKQYF. CDR3 nucleotides: TGTGCCAGCAGCTTAATTCGGGACAGATTTTACAAGCAGTACTTC. The full variable domain, its missing parts supplied by reference TRBV11-2 and TRBJ2-7, is EAGVAQSPRYKIIEKRQSVAFWCNPISGHATLYWYQQILGQGPKLLIQFQNNGVVDDSQLPKDRFSAERLKGVDSTLKIQPAKLEDSAVYLCASSLIRDRFYKQYFGPGTRLTVT.

This clonotype was recorded many times. DNA for the CDR3: TGTGCCACCAGTGACCTCGGACCGCCGAACACCGGGGAGCTGTTTTTT. Translation: CATSDLGPPNTGELFF. The V and J genes are TRBV24-1 and TRBJ2-2; D is unclear. Germline CDR1 is KGHDR and CDR2 is SFDVKD. The CDR3 runs to 16 residues. V lost 4 bases and J lost 0, with 11 bases in between.

In this sample, this clonotype turned up a few times. The genes are TRBV28 and TRBJ2-3; D is ambiguous. Germline V gives CDR1 MDHEN, CDR2 SYDVKM. This CDR3 is 10 amino acids long. The germline V and J ends were trimmed by 6 bases and 4 bases, with 2 bases remaining between them. This CDR3 reads CASRSDTQYF. The CDR3 DNA sequence: TGTGCCAGCAGGTCAGATACGCAGTATTTT.

The chain employs TRBV29-1 and TRBJ1-1, with a tentative D call TRBD1 (6 bases). This CDR3 has 11 amino acids. Per the germline V gene, CDR1 is SQVTM and CDR2 is ANQGSEA. Trimming shortened V by 6 bases and J by 7 bases, and 12 bases separated the two germline ends. The CDR3 spells CSVHRANEAFF. The CDR3 DNA reads as TGCAGCGTACACAGGGCTAATGAAGCTTTCTTT.

The rearrangement uses TRBV12-3 or TRBV12-4 and TRBJ2-3; D unresolved. V dropped 4 bases and J dropped 6 bases, with 17 bases sitting between them. CDR3 size: 15 residues. CDR3 sequence reads: CASSSLIGPLDTQYF. CDR3 sequence (DNA): TGTGCCAGCAGTTCCTTGATCGGCCCCTTGGATACGCAGTATTTT.

The table lists this clonotype with a few counts. This chain joins TRBV4-1 and TRBJ2-1, with 8 nucleotides matching TRBD2. CDR1 and CDR2 (germline): MGHRA, YSYEKL. With V trimmed by 0 bases and J by 2 bases, 9 bases remained unmatched. The CDR3 runs to 18 residues. The CDR3 coding sequence is TGCGCCAGCAGCCAAGATATGATGGTTAGCGGGACCTACAATGAGCAGTTCTTC. It specifies CASSQDMMVSGTYNEQFF.

This chain uses TRBV28 with TRBJ1-5; D not resolved. CDR1 and CDR2 from the germline V gene are MDHEN and SYDVKM. The ends were cut back, 1 base at V and 7 bases at J, with 8 bases in the middle. The CDR3 runs 13 residues. CDR3 sequence: CASSLFRVQPQHF. The CDR3 region has the DNA TGTGCCAGCAGTTTATTCCGGGTCCAGCCCCAGCATTTT. Based on the CDR3 plus reference TRBV28 and TRBJ1-5, the full variable domain is DVKVTQSSRYLVKRTGEKVFLECVQDMDHENMFWYRQDPGLGLRLIYFSYDVKMKEKGDIPEGYSVSREKKERFSLILESASTNQTSMYLCASSLFRVQPQHFGDGTRLSIL.

The CDR3 reads CASSLVGGRGQPQHF. In DNA form, the CDR3 reads TGTGCCAGCAGTTTAGTGGGGGGACGAGGTCAGCCCCAGCATTTT. The chain employs TRBV28 and TRBJ1-5; weak D call: TRBD1 (5 bases). The CDR3 spans 15 residues. V dropped 2 bases and J dropped 6 bases, with 14 bases sitting between them. From germline, CDR1 is MDHEN and CDR2 SYDVKM.

This clonotype has only a few counts. The chain links TRBV4-1 to TRBJ2-7; tentatively, D is TRBD2 (6 bases). This CDR3 has 15 amino acids. CDR1 MGHRA and CDR2 YSYEKL come from the germline V gene. Trimming stripped 0 bases from V and 3 bases from J, with 12 bases between. The CDR3, as DNA: TGCGCCAGCAGCCAAGATGTTCGGGGGTTCTACGAGCAGTACTTC. Amino acid sequence: CASSQDVRGFYEQYF.

The chain carries TRBV19 and TRBJ1-2, with D possibly matching TRBD1 (6 bases). This CDR3 region has 16 residues. V was clipped by 4 bases and J by 2 bases, with 17 bases between them. Per germline, CDR1 LNHDA and CDR2 SQIVND (reference sequence). The CDR3 DNA follows: TGTGCCAGTAGTACAATCGTGGACAGTTTAAACTATGGCTACACCTTC. It encodes CASSTIVDSLNYGYTF.

The chain recombines TRBV19 with TRBJ1-1; perhaps TRBD1 as D (6 bases). This CDR3 region has 14 residues. Trimming stripped 3 bases from V and 3 bases from J, with 11 bases between. CDR1 and CDR2 (germline): LNHDA, SQIVND (reference sequence). CDR3 sequence reads: CASSITGLYTEAFF. CDR3 sequence (DNA): TGTGCCAGTAGTATTACAGGGTTGTACACTGAAGCTTTCTTT.

The J gene is TRBJ1-6, the V gene TRBV5-4; D may be TRBD1 (5 bases). Trimming cost V 0 bases and J 13 bases, with 14 bases left between them. Germline CDR1 reads SGHNT; CDR2 reads YYREEE (reference sequence). This CDR3 is built from 14 residues. CDR3 sequence (DNA): TGTGCCAGCAGCTTGGAGTATGGGGGTGCGCCCCTCCACTTT. This codes for CASSLEYGGAPLHF.

The CDR3 nucleotides are TGTGCCAGCAGTGATCTGAGTGGGGAAAAACTGTTTTTT. Residues: CASSDLSGEKLFF. V usage is TRBV2 and J usage is TRBJ1-4; D is uncertain. Trimming removed 3 bases at V and 8 bases at J, with 10 bases between. CDR1 is SNHLY, CDR2 FYNNEI, per germline. The CDR3 sequence is 13 residues long.

This chain connects TRBV20-1 to TRBJ2-1; no definite D call. The CDR3 has 15 amino acids. The V and J ends lost 0 bases and 0 bases respectively, with 9 bases between them. Looked up from germline, CDR1 is DFQATT and CDR2 is SNEGSKA (reference sequence). CDR3 sequence reads: CSARDLRTSYNEQFF. CDR3 bases: TGCAGTGCTAGAGACTTGAGGACCTCCTACAATGAGCAGTTCTTC.

This clonotype was counted a few times. The rearrangement uses TRBV14 and TRBJ2-4; no clear D. The germline V gene encodes CDR1 SGHDN and CDR2 FVKESK. V was pared by 0 bases and J by 2 bases, with 8 bases between. This CDR3 is 15 amino acids long. The CDR3, as DNA: TGTGCCAGCAGCCAAGATCCTAGGACCAAAAACATTCAGTACTTC. It specifies CASSQDPRTKNIQYF.

This chain joins TRBV5-6 and TRBJ1-1; D possibly corresponds to TRBD1 (5 bases). CDR1 and CDR2 (germline): SGHDT, YYEEEE. The CDR3 is made up of 15 amino acids. The germline V and J ends were trimmed by 0 bases and 5 bases, with 14 bases remaining between them. In nucleotides, the CDR3 is TGTGCCAGCAGCTTGGGCATAGGGGTCTCGACTGAAGCTTTCTTT. Its protein is CASSLGIGVSTEAFF.